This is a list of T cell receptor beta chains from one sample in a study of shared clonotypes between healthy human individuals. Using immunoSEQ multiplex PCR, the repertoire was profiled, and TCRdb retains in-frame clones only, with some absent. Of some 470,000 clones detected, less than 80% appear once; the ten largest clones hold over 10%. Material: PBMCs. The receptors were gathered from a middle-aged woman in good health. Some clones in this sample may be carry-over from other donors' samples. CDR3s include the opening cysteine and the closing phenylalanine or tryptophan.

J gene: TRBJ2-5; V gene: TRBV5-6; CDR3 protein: CASTMAGAWETQYF
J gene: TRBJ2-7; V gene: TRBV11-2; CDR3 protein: CASSFPGQAFYEQYF
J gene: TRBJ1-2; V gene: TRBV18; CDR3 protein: CASSNMTRDLHIGYGYTF
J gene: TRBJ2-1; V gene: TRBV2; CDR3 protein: CASSPSGRASEQFF
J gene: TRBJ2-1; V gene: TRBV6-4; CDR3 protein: CASSSSATRGNEQFF
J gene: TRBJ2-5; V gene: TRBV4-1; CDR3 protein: CASSPRWTAPGETQYF
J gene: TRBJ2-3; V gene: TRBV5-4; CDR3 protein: CASSFPSGSGTDTQYF
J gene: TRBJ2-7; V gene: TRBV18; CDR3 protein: CASSGGLKLDEQYF
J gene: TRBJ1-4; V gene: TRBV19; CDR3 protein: CASSIGQAQNEKLFF
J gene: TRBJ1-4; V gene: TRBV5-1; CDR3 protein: CASSTGQGREKLFF
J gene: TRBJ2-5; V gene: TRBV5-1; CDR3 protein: CASSLAAPWEETQYF
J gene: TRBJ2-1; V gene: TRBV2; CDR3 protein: CASSESGGANEQFF
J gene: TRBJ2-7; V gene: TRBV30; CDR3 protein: CAWSVDYRGQGEQYF
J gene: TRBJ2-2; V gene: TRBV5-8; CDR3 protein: CASRHRLRPVGGSGELFF
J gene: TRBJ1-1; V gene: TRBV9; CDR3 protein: CASSAKGRNTEAFF
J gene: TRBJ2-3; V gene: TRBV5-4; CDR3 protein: CASSFGTDTQYF
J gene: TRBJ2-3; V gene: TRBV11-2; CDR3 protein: CASSLDSGTGISTDTQYF
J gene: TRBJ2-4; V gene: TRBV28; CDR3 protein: CASRAVAKNIQYF
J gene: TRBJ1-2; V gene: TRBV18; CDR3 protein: CASSPDRADYGYTF
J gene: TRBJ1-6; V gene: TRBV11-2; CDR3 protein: CASSANSAWALHF
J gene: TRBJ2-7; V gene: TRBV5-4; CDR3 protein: CASSPGPTSYEQYF
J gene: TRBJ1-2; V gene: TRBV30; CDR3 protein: CARNPGGGQDGYTF
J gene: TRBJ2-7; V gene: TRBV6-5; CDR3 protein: CASSNRGGPYEQYF
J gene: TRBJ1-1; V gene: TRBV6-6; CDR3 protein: CASSLPRGRGNTEAFF
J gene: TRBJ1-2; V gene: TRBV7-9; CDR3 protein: CASSPPGGGYTF
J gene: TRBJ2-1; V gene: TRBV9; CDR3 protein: CASSVDLWSEQFF
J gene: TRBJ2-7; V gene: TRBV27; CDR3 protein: CASSSYEGVWAYEQYF
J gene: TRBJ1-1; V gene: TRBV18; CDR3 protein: CASSPRQVETEAFF
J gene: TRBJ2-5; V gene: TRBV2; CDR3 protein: CASTRGLQETQYF
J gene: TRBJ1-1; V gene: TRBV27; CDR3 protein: CASSLQQPATWNTEAFF
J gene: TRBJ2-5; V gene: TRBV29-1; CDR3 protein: CSVLIGQGGETQYF
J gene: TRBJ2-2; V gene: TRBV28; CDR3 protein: CASYVPGELFF
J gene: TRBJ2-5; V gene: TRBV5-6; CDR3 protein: CASSLGGSYQETQYF
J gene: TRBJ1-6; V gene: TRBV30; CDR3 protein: CAWSVGSGPLHF
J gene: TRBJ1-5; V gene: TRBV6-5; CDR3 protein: CASSYSRGGNQPQHF
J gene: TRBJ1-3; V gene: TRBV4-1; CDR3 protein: CASSQIGTLIGNTIYF
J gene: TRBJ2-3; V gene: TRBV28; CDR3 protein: CASSGLAPPDTQYF
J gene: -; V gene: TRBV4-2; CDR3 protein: CASSHLGPGYEQYF
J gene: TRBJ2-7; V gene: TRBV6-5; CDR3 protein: CASTGDNEQYF
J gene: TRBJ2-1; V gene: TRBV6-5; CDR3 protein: CASSLRAAGAREQFF
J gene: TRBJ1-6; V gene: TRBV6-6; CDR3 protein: CASSQGRGLSPLHF
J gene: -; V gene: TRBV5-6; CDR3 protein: CASSRDGPYYEQYF
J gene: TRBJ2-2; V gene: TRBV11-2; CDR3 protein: CASSRQWGNTGELFF
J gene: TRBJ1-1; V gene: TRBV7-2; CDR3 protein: CASSWVQGTEAFF
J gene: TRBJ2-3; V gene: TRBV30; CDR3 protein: CAWSGRARSTDTQYF
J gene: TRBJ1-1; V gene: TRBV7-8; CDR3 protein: CASSPRDRGWTEAFF
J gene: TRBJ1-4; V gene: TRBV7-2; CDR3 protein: CASSLALGDNEKLFF
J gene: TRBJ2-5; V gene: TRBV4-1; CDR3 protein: CASSPGPRTGGETQYF
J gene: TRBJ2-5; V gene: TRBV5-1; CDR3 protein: CASSLSGFQETQYF
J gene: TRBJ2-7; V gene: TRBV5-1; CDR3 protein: CASSFSSLANYEQYF
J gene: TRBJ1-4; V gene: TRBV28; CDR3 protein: CATQTGGTEKLFF
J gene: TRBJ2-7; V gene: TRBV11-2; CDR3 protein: CASNDRDVSYEQYF
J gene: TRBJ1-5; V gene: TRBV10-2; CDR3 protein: CASSAGSGNQPQHF
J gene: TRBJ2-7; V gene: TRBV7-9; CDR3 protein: CASSPLGVASYEQYF
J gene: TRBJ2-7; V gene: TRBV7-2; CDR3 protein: CASSESGTRSYEQYF
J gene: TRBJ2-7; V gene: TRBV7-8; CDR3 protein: CASSFMGPSYEQYF
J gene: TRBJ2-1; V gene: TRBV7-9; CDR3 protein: CASSRRLAGEHDEQFF
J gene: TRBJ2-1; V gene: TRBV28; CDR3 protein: CASRQGPGVYNEQFF
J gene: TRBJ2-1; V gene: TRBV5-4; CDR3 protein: CASSSDYGGEQFF